This TCR beta chain is from a study of T cells in localized non-small cell lung cancer. The study, taken as a whole, reports: Measurement of T cell clonality placed uninvolved adjacent lung highest, above the level in tumor. A higher density of T cells in blood coincided with extended overall survival. It remains possible that heterogeneity exists, since only one tumor region was sequenced. Adjacent lung exhibited a median of about 57 among the 100 most abundant tumor clones.

Repertoires were generated with immunoSEQ multiplex PCR, while TCRdb's copy carries only in-frame clones and drops some. The sample holds 14,000 to 15,000 clones; approximately 89% are singletons and the top ten take more than 20%. V dropped 6 bases and J dropped 7 bases, with 13 bases sitting between them. CDR3 length: 13 amino acids. CDR1 and CDR2 from the germline V gene are SEHNR and FQNEAQ (reference sequence). With respect to this clone: Antigen unknown.

The chain employs TRBV7-9 and TRBJ2-1; no firm D call. This material consisted of peripheral blood, taken before any cancer treatment. The receptor was isolated from a female donor over 55 with stage I squamous cell lung carcinoma. The CDR3 spells CASSQLVGNEQFF. DNA of the CDR3: TGTGCCAGCAGTCAGTTAGTAGGGAATGAGCAGTTCTTC. Using reference TRBV7-9 and TRBJ2-1 for the parts outside the CDR3, the full variable domain is DTGVSQNPRHKITKRGQNVTFRCDPISEHNRLYWYRQTLGQGPEFLTYFQNEAQLEKSRLLSDRFSAERPKGSFSTLEIQRTEQGDSAMYLCASSQLVGNEQFFGPGTRLTVL.